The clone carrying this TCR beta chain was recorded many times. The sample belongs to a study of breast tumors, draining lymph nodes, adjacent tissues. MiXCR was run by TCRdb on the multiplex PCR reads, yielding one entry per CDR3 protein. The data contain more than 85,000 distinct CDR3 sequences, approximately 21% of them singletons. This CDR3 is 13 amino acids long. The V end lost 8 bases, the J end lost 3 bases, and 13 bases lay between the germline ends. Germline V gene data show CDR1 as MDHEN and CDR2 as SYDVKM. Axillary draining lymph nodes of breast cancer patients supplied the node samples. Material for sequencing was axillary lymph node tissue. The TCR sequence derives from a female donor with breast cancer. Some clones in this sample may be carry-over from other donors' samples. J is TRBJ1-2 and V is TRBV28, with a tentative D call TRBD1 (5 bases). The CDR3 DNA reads TGTGCCAGCGGGGGAGGTCCTTACTATGGCTACACCTTC. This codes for CASGGGPYYGYTF.